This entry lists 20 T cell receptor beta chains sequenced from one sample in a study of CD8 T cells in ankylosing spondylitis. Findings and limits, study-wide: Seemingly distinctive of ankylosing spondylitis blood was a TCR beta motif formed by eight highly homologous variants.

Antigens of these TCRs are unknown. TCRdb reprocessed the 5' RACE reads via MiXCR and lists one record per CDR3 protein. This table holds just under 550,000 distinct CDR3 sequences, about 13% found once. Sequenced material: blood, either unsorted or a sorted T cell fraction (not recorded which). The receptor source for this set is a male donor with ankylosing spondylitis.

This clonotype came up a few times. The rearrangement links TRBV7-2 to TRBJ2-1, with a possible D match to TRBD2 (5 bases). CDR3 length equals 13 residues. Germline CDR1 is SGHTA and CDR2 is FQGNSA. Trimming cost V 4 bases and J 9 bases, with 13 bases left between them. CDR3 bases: TGTGCCAGCAGCTCCCGGGTTGCGGGTGAGCAGTTCTTC. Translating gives CASSSRVAGEQFF.

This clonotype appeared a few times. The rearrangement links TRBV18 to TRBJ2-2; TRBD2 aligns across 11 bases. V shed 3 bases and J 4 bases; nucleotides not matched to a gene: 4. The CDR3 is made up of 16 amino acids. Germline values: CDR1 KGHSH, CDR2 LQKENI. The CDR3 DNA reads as TGTGCCAGCTCACCTATGACTAGCGGGATCACCGGGGAGCTGTTTTTT. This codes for CASSPMTSGITGELFF.

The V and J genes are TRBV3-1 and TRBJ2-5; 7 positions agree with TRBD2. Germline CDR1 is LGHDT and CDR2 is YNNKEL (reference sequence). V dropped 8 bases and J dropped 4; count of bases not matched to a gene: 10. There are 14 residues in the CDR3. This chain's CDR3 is CASYLSGGRETQYF. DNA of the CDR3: TGTGCCAGCTACCTCTCGGGGGGTAGAGAGACCCAGTACTTC.

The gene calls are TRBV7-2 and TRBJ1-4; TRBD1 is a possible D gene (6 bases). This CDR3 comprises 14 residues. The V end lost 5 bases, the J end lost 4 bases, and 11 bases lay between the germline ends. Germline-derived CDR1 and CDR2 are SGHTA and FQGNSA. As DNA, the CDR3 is TGTGCCAGCAGCAGGACAGCGAATAATGAAAAACTGTTTTTT. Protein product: CASSRTANNEKLFF.

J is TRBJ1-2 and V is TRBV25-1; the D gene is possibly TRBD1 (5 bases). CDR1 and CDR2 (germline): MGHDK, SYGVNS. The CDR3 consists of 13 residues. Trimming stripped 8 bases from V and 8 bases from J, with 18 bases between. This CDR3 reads CASSKGPQRGYTF. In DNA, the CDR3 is TGTGCCAGCTCCAAGGGGCCCCAACGGGGCTACACCTTC.

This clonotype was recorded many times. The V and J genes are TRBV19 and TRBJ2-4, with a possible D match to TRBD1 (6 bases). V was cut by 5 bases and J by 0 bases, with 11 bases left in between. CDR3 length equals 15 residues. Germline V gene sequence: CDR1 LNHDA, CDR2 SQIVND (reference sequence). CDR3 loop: CASSADRAAKNIQYF. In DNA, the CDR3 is TGTGCCAGTAGTGCGGACAGAGCAGCCAAAAACATTCAGTACTTC.

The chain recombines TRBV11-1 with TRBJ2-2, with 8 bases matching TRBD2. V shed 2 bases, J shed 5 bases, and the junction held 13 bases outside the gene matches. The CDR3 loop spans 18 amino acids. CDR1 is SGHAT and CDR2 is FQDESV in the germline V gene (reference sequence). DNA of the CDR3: TGTGCCAGCAGCTTATCTCTTTCTCGCGGGAGGTCTACCGGGGAGCTGTTTTTT. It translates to CASSLSLSRGRSTGELFF.

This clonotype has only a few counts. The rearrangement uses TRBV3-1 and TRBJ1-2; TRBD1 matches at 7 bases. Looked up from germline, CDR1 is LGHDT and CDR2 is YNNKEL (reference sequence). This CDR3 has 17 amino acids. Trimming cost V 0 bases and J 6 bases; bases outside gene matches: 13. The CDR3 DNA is TGTGCCAGCAGCCAAGACTCCCTTGACAGGGTATGGGATGGCTACACCTTC. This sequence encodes CASSQDSLDRVWDGYTF.

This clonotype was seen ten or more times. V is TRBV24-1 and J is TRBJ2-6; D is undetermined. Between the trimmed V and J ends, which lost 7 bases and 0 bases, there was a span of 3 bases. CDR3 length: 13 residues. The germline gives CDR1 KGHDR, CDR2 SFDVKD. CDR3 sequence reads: CATSHSGANVLTF. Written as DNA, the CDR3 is TGTGCCACCAGCCACTCTGGGGCCAACGTCCTGACTTTC.

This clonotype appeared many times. CDR3: CSARTAAGASYNEQFF. The CDR3 nucleotides read TGCAGTGCTAGAACTGCGGCGGGAGCCTCCTACAATGAGCAGTTCTTC. The genes are TRBV20-1 and TRBJ2-1; 7 bases are shared with TRBD2. The germline V gene encodes CDR1 DFQATT and CDR2 SNEGSKA (reference sequence). This CDR3 is built from 16 residues. Trimming removed 2 bases from V and 0 bases from J; junction bases left unmatched: 7.

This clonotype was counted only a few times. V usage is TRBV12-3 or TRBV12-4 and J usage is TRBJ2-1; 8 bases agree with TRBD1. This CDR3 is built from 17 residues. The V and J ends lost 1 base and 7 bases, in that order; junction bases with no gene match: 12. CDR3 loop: CASSLGALDRVRNEQFF. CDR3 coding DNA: TGTGCCAGCAGTTTAGGAGCGTTGGACAGGGTTAGAAATGAGCAGTTCTTC.

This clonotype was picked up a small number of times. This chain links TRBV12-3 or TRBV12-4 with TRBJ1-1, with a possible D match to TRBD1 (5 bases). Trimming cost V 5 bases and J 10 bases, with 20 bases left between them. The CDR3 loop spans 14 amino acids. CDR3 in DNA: TGTGCCAGCAGTCCGGGACCCAGACGGGTAGGAGCTTTCTTT. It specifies CASSPGPRRVGAFF.

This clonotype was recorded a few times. The CDR3 DNA sequence: TGTGCCAGCAGGGGACAGGGGGCCAACTATTCACCCCTCCACTTT. This translates into CASRGQGANYSPLHF. V and J are TRBV6-1 and TRBJ1-6; 12 bases are shared with TRBD1. J was trimmed by 8 bases and V by 6 bases; bases with no gene match: 5. Germline loops: CDR1 MNHNS, CDR2 SASEGT. The CDR3 has 15 residues.

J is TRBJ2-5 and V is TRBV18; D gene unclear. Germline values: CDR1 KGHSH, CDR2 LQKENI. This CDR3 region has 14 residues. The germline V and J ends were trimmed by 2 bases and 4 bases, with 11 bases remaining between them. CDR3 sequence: CASSPTPSPETQYF. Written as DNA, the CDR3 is TGTGCCAGCTCACCAACTCCGTCGCCAGAGACCCAGTACTTC.

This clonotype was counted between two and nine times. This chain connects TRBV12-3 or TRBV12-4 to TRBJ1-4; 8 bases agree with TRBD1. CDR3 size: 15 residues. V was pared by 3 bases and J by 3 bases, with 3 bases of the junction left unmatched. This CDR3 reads CASSFTGQANEKLFF. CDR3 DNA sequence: TGTGCCAGCAGTTTCACGGGACAGGCTAATGAAAAACTGTTTTTT.

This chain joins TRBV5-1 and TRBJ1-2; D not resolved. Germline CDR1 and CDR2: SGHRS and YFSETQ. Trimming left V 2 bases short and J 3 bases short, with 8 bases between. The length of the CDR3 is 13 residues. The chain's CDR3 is CASSLSVYYGYTF. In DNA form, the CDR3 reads TGCGCCAGCAGCTTAAGTGTATACTATGGCTACACCTTC. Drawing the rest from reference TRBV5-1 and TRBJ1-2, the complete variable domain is KAGVTQTPRYLIKTRGQQVTLSCSPISGHRSVSWYQQTPGQGLQFLFEYFSETQRNKGNFPGRFSGRQFSNSRSEMNVSTLELGDSALYLCASSLSVYYGYTFGSGTRLTVV.

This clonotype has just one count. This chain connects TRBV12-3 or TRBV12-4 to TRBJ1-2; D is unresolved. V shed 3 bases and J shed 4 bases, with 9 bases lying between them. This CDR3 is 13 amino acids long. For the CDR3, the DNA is TGTGCCAGCAGTTTCCAGGCACTCTATGGCTACACCTTC. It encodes CASSFQALYGYTF.

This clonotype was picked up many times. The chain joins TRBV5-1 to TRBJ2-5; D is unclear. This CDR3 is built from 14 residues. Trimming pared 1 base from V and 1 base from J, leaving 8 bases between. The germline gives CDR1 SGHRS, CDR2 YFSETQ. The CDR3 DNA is TGCGCCAGCAGCTTGTCAGCCTTCCAAGAGACCCAGTACTTC. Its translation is CASSLSAFQETQYF.

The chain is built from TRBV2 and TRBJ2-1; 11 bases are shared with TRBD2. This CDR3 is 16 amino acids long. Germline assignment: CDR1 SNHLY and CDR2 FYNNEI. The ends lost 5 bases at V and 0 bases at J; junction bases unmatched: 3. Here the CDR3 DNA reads TGTGCCAGCAGTTTTAGCGGGAGGGCCTCCTACAATGAGCAGTTCTTC. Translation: CASSFSGRASYNEQFF. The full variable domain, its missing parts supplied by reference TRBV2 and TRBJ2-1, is EPEVTQTPSHQVTQMGQEVILRCVPISNHLYFYWYRQILGQKVEFLVSFYNNEISEKSEIFDDQFSVERPDGSNFTLKIRSTKLEDSAMYFCASSFSGRASYNEQFFGPGTRLTVL.

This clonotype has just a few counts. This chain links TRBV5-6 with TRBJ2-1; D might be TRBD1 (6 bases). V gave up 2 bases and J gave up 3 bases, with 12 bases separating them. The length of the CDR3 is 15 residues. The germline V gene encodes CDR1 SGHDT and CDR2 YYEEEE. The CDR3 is CASSFQGWDYNEQFF. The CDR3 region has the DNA TGTGCCAGCAGCTTTCAGGGGTGGGACTACAATGAGCAGTTCTTC.